Listed here is a single T cell receptor (beta chain). Its antigen remains unidentified. V lost 2 bases and J lost 4, with 14 bases in between. The CDR3 runs to 15 residues. Germline V gene lookup returns CDR1 MNHEY and CDR2 SVGAGI. These data are taken from a study of shared clonotypes between healthy human individuals. General study findings and limits: Among several donors, roughly 5.5% of naive CD4 clonotypes were found in common.

Profiled with immunoSEQ multiplex PCR; TCRdb holds only in-frame clones, not every one. There are about 2.2 million clones in the sample; 80% to 95% occur only once, and 1.5% to 2% lies in the top ten. Naivety among CD8 cells was defined by CD45RO negativity and positive CCR7 selection, thereby excluding terminally differentiated effector memory CD45RA+ cells. V and J are TRBV6-5 and TRBJ1-1; D call uncertain. This TCR derives from a man between 18 and 35 years old in good health. Some clones in this sample may be carry-over from other donors' samples. The source material was naive CD8+ T cells from PBMCs. CDR3 region: CASSYGVLGPTEAFF. CDR3 nucleotides: TGTGCCAGCAGTTACGGGGTTTTAGGGCCCACTGAAGCTTTCTTT.